This T cell receptor (beta chain) was sequenced for a study of T cell clusters in autoimmune cytopenias. TRB amplification used approximately 270 ng of peripheral blood genomic DNA. Multiplex touch-down PCR amplified TRB using TRB-A and TRB-B pools in one tube. TCRdb re-called the multiplex PCR reads, yielding one record per CDR3 amino acid sequence without DNA. Its table records about 4,200 distinct CDR3 sequences. The CDR3 runs 14 residues. Germline V gene sequence: CDR1 SGHVS, CDR2 FNYEAQ. In terms of frequency, this clonotype is medium-sized. These data were likewise used in another study, on T cell repertoires in aging, cancer and after chemotherapy. From that report: Donor ages fell into six groups from 30 or younger up to 70 or older.

J is TRBJ2-2 and V is TRBV7-6. The TCR was taken from a human donor in good health. Sequencing was done on a sample of peripheral blood. CDR3 protein: CASSLTYLSGELFF.